This T cell receptor beta chain emerged from a study of cytomegalovirus exposure and HLA in healthy donors. This clone has only a few counts. The sample holds other DNA sequences that translate to the same CDR3. The CDR3 loop spans 12 amino acids. The ends were cut back, 7 bases at V and 4 bases at J, with 11 bases in the middle. Germline CDR1 SNHLY, CDR2 FYNNEI. Researchers ran the PCR with 60 Vbeta and 13 Jbeta primers. The protocol was immunoSEQ multiplex PCR, while the TCRdb copy is restricted to in-frame clones and leaves out a portion. The sample contains about 180,000 clones, around 80% of which appear only once.

This TCR derives from a woman aged 45-59 years in good health and CMV-seropositive. V usage is TRBV2 and J usage is TRBJ2-7; D unresolved. The sample comprised PBMCs. CDR3 bases: TGTGCCAGCACTGAGACTGGATACGAGCAGTACTTC. It translates to CASTETGYEQYF.